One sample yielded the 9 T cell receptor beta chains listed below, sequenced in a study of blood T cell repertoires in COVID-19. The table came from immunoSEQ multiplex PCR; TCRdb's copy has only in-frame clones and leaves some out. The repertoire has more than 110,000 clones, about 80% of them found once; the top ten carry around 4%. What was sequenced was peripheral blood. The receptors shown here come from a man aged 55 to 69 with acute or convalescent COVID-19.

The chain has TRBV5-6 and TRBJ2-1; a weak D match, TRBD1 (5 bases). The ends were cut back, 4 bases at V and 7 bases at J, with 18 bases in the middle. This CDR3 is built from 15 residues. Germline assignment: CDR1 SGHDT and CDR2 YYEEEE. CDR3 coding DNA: TGTGCCAGCAGCCCAGACACAGGAAGGTGGAATGAGCAGTTCTTC. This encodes CASSPDTGRWNEQFF. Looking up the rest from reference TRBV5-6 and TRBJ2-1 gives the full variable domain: DAGVTQSPTHLIKTRGQQVTLRCSPKSGHDTVSWYQQALGQGPQFIFQYYEEEERQRGNFPDRFSGHQFPNYSSELNVNALLLGDSALYLCASSPDTGRWNEQFFGPGTRLTVL.

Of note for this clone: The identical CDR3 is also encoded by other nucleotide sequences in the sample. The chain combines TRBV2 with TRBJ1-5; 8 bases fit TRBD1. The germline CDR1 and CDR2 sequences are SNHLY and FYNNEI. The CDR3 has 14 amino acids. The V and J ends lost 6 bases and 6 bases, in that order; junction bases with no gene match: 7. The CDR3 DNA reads TGTGCCAGCAGCGACAGGGGCGTCGGTCAGCCCCAGCATTTT. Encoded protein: CASSDRGVGQPQHF.

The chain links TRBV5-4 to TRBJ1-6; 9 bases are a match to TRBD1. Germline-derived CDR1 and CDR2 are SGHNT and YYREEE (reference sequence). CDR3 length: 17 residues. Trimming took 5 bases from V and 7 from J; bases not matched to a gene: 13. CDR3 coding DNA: TGTGCCAGCAGAGATTTTCGGACAGGGGTTAGCAATTCACCCCTCCACTTT. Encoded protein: CASRDFRTGVSNSPLHF.

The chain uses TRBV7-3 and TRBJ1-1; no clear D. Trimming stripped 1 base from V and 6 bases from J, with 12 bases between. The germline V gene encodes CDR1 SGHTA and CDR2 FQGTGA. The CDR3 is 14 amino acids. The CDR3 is CASSLRNGVAEAFF. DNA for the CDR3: TGTGCCAGCAGCTTAAGAAACGGGGTGGCTGAAGCTTTCTTT.

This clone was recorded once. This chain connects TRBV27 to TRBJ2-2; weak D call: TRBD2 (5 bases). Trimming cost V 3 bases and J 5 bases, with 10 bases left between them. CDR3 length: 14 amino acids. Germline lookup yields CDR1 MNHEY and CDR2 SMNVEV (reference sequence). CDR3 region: CASSFGGITGELFF. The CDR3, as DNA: TGTGCCAGCAGTTTTGGAGGAATTACCGGGGAGCTGTTTTTT.

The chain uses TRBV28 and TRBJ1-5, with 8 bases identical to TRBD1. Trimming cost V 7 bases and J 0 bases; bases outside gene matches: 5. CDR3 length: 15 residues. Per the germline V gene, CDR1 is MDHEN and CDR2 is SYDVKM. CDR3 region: CASKPGGLSNQPQHF. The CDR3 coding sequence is TGTGCCAGCAAACCAGGGGGCCTTAGCAATCAGCCCCAGCATTTT. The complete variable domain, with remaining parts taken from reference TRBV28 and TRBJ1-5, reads DVKVTQSSRYLVKRTGEKVFLECVQDMDHENMFWYRQDPGLGLRLIYFSYDVKMKEKGDIPEGYSVSREKKERFSLILESASTNQTSMYLCASKPGGLSNQPQHFGDGTRLSIL.

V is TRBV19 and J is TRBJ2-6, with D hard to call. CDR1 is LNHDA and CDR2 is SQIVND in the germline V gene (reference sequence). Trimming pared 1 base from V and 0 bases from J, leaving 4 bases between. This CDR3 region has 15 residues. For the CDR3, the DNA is TGTGCCAGTAGTATAGGTCACTCTGGGGCCAACGTCCTGACTTTC. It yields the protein CASSIGHSGANVLTF. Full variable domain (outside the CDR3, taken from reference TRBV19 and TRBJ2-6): DGGITQSPKYLFRKEGQNVTLSCEQNLNHDAMYWYRQDPGQGLRLIYYSQIVNDFQKGDIAEGYSVSREKKESFPLTVTSAQKNPTAFYLCASSIGHSGANVLTFGAGSRLTVL.

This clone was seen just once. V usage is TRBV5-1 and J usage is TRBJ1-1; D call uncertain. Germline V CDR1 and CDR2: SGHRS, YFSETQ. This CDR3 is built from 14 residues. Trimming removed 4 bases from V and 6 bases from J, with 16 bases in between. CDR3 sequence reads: CASSPYTQSAEAFF. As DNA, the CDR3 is TGCGCCAGCAGCCCGTATACTCAGAGCGCTGAAGCTTTCTTT.

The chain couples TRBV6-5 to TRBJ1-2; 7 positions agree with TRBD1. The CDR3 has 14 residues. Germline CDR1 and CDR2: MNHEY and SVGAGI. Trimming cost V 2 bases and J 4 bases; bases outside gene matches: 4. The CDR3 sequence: CASSYGQGGYGYTF. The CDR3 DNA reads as TGTGCCAGCAGTTACGGGCAGGGGGGCTATGGCTACACCTTC.